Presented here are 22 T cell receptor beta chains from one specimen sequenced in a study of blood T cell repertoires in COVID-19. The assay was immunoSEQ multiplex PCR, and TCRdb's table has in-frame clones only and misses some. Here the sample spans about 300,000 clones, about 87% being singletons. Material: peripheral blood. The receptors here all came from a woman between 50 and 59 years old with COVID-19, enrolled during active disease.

CDR3 sequence reads: CASSGGVAGTSGRYHEQFF. The DNA for the CDR3 is TGTGCCAGCAGCGGGGGGGTCGCCGGGACTAGCGGGAGGTACCATGAGCAGTTCTTC. This sequence joins TRBV7-2 and TRBJ2-1; 15 bases line up with TRBD2. This CDR3 comprises 19 residues. Per the germline V gene, CDR1 is SGHTA and CDR2 is FQGNSA. The V segment lost 5 bases and the J segment 8 bases; nucleotides outside the gene matches: 16. Using reference TRBV7-2 and TRBJ2-1 for the parts outside the CDR3, the full variable domain is GAGVSQSPSNKVTEKGKDVELRCDPISGHTALYWYRQSLGQGLEFLIYFQGNSAPDKSGLPSDRFSAERTGGSVSTLTIQRTQQEDSAVYLCASSGGVAGTSGRYHEQFFGPGTRLTVL.

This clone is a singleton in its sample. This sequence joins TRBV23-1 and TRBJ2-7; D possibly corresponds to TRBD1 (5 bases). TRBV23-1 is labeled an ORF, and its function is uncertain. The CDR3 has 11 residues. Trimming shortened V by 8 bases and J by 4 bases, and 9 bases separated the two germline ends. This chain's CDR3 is CASATEYEQYF. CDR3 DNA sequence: TGCGCCAGCGCGACAGAGTACGAGCAGTACTTC.

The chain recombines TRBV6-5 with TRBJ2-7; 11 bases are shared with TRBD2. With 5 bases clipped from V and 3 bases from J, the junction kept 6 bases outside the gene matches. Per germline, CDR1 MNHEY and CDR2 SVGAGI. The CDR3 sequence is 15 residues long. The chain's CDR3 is CASSPRLAGYYEQYF. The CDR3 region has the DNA TGTGCCAGCAGTCCCCGACTAGCGGGATACTACGAGCAGTACTTC.

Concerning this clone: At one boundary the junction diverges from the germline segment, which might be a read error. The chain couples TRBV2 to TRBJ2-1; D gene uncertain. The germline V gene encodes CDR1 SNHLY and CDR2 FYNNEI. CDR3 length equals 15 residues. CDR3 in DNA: TGTGCCAGCAGTAAAGCGAGGAGCTCCTACAATGAGCAGTTCTTC. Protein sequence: CASSKARSSYNEQFF.

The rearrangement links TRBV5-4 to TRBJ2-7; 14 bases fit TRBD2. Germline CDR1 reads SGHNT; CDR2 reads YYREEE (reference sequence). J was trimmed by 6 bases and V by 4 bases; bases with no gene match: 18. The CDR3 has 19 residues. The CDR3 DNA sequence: TGTGCCAGCAGCGCCTACGCCGGGACTAGCGGGAGTTCGAGTGGCGAGCAGTACTTC. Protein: CASSAYAGTSGSSSGEQYF.

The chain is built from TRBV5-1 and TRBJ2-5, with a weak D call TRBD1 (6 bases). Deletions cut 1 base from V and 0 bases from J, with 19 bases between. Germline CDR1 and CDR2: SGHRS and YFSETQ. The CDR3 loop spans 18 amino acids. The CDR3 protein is CASSLSPQGPGYQETQYF. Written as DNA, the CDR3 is TGCGCCAGCAGCTTGAGCCCTCAGGGGCCGGGGTACCAAGAGACCCAGTACTTC.

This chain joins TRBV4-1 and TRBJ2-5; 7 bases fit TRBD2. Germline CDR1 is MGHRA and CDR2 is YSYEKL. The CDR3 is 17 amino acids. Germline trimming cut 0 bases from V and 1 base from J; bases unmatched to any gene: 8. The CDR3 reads CASSQDTASGIQETQYF. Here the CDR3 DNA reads TGCGCCAGCAGCCAAGATACGGCTAGCGGAATCCAAGAGACCCAGTACTTC.

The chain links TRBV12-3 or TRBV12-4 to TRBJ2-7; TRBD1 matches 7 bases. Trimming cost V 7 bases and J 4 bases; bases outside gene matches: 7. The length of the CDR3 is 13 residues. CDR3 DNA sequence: TGTGCCAGCAAATCTACAGGGGCGTACGAGCAGTACTTC. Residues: CASKSTGAYEQYF.

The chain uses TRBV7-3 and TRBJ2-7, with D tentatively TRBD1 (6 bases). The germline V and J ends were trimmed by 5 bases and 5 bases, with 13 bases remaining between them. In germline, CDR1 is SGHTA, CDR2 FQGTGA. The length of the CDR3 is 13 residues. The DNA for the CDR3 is TGTGCCAGCAGCCTACAGGGACGGGACGAGCAGTACTTC. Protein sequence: CASSLQGRDEQYF.

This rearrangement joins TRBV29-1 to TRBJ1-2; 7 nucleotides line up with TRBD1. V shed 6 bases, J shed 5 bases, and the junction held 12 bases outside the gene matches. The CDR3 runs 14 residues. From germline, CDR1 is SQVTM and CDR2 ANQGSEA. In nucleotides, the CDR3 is TGCAGCGTCCTAAGGGACAGAACTTCTTATGGCTACACCTTC. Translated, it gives CSVLRDRTSYGYTF.

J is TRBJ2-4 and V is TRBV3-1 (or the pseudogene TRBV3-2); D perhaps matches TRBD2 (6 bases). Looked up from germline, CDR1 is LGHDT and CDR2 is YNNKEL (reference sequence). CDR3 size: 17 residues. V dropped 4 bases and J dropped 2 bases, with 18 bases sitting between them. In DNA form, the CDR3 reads TGTGCCAGCAGCCCGGATGGGCTAGCGCGCCCCAAAAACATTCAGTACTTC. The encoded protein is CASSPDGLARPKNIQYF.

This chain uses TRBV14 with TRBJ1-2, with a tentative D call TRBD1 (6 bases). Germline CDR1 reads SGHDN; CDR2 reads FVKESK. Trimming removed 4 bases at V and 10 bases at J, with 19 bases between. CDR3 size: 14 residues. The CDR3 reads CASSPYTGTYNYTF. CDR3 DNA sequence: TGTGCCAGCAGCCCTTATACCGGGACATATAACTACACCTTC.

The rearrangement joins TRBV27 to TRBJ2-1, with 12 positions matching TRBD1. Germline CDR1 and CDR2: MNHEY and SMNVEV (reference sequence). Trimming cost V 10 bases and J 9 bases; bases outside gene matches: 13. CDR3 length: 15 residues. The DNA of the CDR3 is TGTGCCACAGCCAGAGGGGACAGGGGGCCGGGTGAGCAGTTCTTC. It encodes CATARGDRGPGEQFF.

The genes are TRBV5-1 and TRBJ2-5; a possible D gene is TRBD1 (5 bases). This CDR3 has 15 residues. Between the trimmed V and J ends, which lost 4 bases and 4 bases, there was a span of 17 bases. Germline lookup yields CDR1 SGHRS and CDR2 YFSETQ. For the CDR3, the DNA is TGCGCCAGCAGCCGAAAGACAGAAGCCTCAGAGACCCAGTACTTC. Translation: CASSRKTEASETQYF. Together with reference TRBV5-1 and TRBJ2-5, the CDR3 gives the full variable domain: KAGVTQTPRYLIKTRGQQVTLSCSPISGHRSVSWYQQTPGQGLQFLFEYFSETQRNKGNFPGRFSGRQFSNSRSEMNVSTLELGDSALYLCASSRKTEASETQYFGPGTRLLVL.

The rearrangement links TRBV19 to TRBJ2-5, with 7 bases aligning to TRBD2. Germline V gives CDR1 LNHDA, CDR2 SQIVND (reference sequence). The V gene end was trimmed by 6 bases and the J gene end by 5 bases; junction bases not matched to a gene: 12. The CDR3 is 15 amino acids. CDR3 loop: CASSPAGVQRETQYF. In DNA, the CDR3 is TGTGCCAGTAGCCCCGCGGGAGTCCAGAGGGAGACCCAGTACTTC.

CDR3 region: CASTQRARADTQYF. Written as DNA, the CDR3 is TGCGCCAGCACCCAGAGGGCGCGGGCAGATACGCAGTATTTT. J is TRBJ2-3 and V is TRBV23-1; a possible D gene is TRBD2 (5 bases). TRBV23-1 is identified as an open reading frame with a role that is uncertain. Deletions cut 7 bases from V and 4 bases from J, with 15 bases between. The CDR3 is made up of 14 amino acids.

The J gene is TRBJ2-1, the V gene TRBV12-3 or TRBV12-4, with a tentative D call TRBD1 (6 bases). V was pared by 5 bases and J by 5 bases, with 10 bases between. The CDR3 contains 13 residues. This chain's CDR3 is CASSPGHHNEQFF. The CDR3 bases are TGTGCCAGCAGTCCGGGACACCACAATGAGCAGTTCTTC.

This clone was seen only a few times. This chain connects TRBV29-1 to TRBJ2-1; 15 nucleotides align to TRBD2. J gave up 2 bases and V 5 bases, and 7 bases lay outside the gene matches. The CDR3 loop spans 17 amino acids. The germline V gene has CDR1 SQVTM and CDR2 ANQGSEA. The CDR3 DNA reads TGCAGCGTTAAGGGACTAGCGGGAGGAAGCGCCTACAATGAGCAGTTCTTC. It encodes CSVKGLAGGSAYNEQFF.

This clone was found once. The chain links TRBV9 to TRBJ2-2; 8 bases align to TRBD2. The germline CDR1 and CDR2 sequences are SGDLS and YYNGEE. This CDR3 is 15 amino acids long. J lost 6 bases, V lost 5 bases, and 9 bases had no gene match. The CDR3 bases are TGTGCCAGCAGGCCGGGACTAGTGAGTTCCGGGGAGCTGTTTTTT. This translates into CASRPGLVSSGELFF.

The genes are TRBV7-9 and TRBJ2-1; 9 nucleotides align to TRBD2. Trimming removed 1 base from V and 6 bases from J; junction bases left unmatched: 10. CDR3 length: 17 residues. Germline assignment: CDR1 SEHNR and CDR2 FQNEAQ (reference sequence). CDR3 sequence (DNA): TGTGCCAGCAGCTTAGGGGCTAGCGGGATGTTAGGCAATGAGCAGTTCTTC. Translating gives CASSLGASGMLGNEQFF.

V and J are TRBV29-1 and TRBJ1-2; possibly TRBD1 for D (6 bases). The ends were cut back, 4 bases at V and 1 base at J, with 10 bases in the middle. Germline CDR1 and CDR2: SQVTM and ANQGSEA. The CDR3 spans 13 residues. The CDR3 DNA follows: TGCAGCGTTGGACCAGGGGTTAACTATGGCTACACCTTC. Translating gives CSVGPGVNYGYTF.

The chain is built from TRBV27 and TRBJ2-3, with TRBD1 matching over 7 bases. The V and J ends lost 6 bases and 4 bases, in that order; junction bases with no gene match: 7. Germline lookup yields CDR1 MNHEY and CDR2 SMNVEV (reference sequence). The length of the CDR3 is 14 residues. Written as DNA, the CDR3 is TGTGCCAGCAGGCAAAACAGGGGTCCAGATACGCAGTATTTT. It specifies CASRQNRGPDTQYF.